Included here is one TCR beta chain sequence, with context. Its antigen is currently unknown. The data are from a study of identical twins. Regarding the study as a whole: Model-predicted out-of-frame TCR alpha sharing fell below observed values in monozygotic twins.

MiXCR was run by TCRdb on the 5' RACE reads, yielding one entry per CDR3 protein. The sample shows a few hundred thousand distinct CDR3 sequences, approximately 10% of them seen only once. The V end lost 4 bases, the J end lost 5 bases, and 23 bases lay between the germline ends. The germline CDR1 and CDR2 sequences are SGHVS and FQNEAQ. The CDR3 loop spans 17 amino acids. The clonotype comes from a man between 45 and 60 years old in good health. The V call is TRBV7-8, the J call TRBJ2-5; D not certain. Sample: memory T cells sorted from blood. The CDR3 coding sequence is TGTGCCAGCAGCTCCCTGATCTCCACGCGGTTGTTTGAGACCCAGTACTTC. It codes for CASSSLISTRLFETQYF.